Listed below are T cell receptor beta chains from one sample, sequenced in a study of CD8+ T cells in alopecia areata. The protocol was immunoSEQ multiplex PCR, while the TCRdb copy is restricted to in-frame clones and leaves out a portion. This sample has 75,000 to 85,000 clones; about 71% occur once, and the top ten carry 23%. The sample here was CD8+ T cells sorted from blood, taken at week 24, from a patient treated with tofacitinib. These receptors were obtained from a human donor with alopecia areata. Both conserved end residues are part of each CDR3. A D gene is named only where the DNA matches it firmly.

v_call,d_call,j_call,cdr3_length,cdr3_aa
TRBV28,TRBD1,TRBJ2-7,15,CASRAYGTGFYEQYF
TRBV5-1,TRBD2,TRBJ2-5,18,CASSLELAGGPRQETQYF
TRBV7-3,.,TRBJ2-1,13,CASSLTEYNEQFF
TRBV29-1,.,TRBJ2-7,10,CSGLWDEQYF
TRBV28,TRBD1,TRBJ2-7,16,CASTPLSDRVLDEQYF
TRBV5-1,TRBD1,TRBJ1-1,15,CASSWRTGMNTEAFF
TRBV29-1,TRBD2,TRBJ2-1,13,CSVVWAGVNEQFF
TRBV27,.,TRBJ1-1,16,CASSLTPGPMNTEAFF
TRBV7-9,.,TRBJ2-7,12,CASSQTYYEQYF
TRBV27,TRBD1,TRBJ1-2,15,CASSPLGDRGYGYTF
TRBV14,TRBD1,TRBJ2-5,14,CASSPSGQGETQYF
TRBV4-2,.,TRBJ2-3,15,CASSQDPGSTDTQYF
TRBV27,.,TRBJ2-1,14,CASSLSDAILEQFF
TRBV4-1,.,TRBJ2-7,15,CASSQFSGSPYEQYF
TRBV4-3,.,TRBJ1-2,14,CASSQDRAGYGYTF